This T cell receptor beta chain was captured in a study of tumor-infiltrating lymphocytes in primary liver carcinoma. From unsorted bulk tissue weighing roughly 19-34 mg, DNA and RNA were co-extracted. This clonotype is medium-sized by share. The V gene's germline CDR1 is ENHRY and CDR2 SYGVKD. This CDR3 spans 14 amino acids. V was clipped by 4 bases and J by 4 bases; unmatched bases: 6. cDNA specific to TCR beta was made from 500 to 650 ng of total RNA, with a constant-region primer employed for priming. Generation of the TCR beta libraries relied on three nested multiplex PCR rounds using slightly modified ARM-PCR. The study ran its first two PCR rounds for roughly 11 cycles each, using TRBV1-TRBV30 forward primers and a C-beta reverse primer. TCRdb ran MiXCR on the multiplex PCR reads and lists one entry per CDR3 protein. The sample has 45,000 to 65,000 distinct CDR3 sequences; approximately 80% are singletons.

The chain uses TRBV10-3 and TRBJ2-5, with 7 bases fitting TRBD1. The source of this sequence is a man aged 35 to 55 with primary liver carcinoma and hepatitis B virus infection. Sequenced: liver tumor tissue from sampling region 5. Specified subset: tumor region T5, tumor centre. The CDR3 reads CAISATGLGETQYF. DNA for the CDR3: TGTGCCATCAGTGCGACAGGGTTGGGAGAGACCCAGTACTTC.